Below, 20 T cell receptor beta chains from the same sample are listed, as sequenced in a study of tumor-infiltrating lymphocytes in primary liver carcinoma. Making TCR beta cDNA involved approximately 0.5 ug total RNA and a constant-region primer. ARM-PCR was slightly modified, and three nested multiplex PCR rounds with it gave rise to the TCR beta libraries. Amplification in the first two PCR rounds was performed using TRBV1-TRBV30 forward primers and a C-beta reverse primer for 10 cycles each. TCRdb called the multiplex PCR reads again in MiXCR, with one record for every CDR3 protein. The sample lists some 200,000 distinct CDR3 sequences, about 61% occurring once. The blood RNA (from unsorted whole blood) was obtained, and germline DNA was also extracted. Sequenced material: peripheral blood. Receptor source: a woman aged 60-75 years with primary liver carcinoma and hepatitis B virus infection.

The chain recombines TRBV12-3 or TRBV12-4 with TRBJ1-2; D not certain. This CDR3 has 17 residues. The ends were cut back, 4 bases at V and 4 bases at J, with 22 bases in the middle. Here the CDR3 DNA reads TGTGCCAGCAGTTCGGGAGGTGCAGAGCGGGTTGTCTATGGCTACACCTTC. This sequence encodes CASSSGGAERVVYGYTF.

As regards this clonotype: One end of the junction is discordant with germline, which a read error may explain. CDR3 nucleotide sequence: TGTGCCAGCAGTTTGGGCTCGAGAGGAAAGACCATATATTTT. It encodes CASSLGSRGKTIYF. The gene calls are TRBV12-3 or TRBV12-4 and TRBJ1-3, with D unclear. CDR3 length equals 14 residues.

The chain links TRBV7-9 to TRBJ1-1; tentative D call: TRBD1 (5 bases). In germline, CDR1 is SEHNR, CDR2 FQNEAQ (reference sequence). Trimming pared 2 bases from V and 0 bases from J, leaving 25 bases between. This CDR3 has 20 amino acids. The CDR3 region is CASSLLPTKGRYLMNTEAFF. Here the CDR3 DNA reads TGTGCCAGCAGCTTACTACCCACAAAGGGGAGGTATCTCATGAACACTGAAGCTTTCTTT.

This chain uses TRBV7-9 with TRBJ1-4, with 8 bases identical to TRBD1. The CDR3 spans 15 residues. CDR1 is SEHNR and CDR2 is FQNEAQ in the germline V gene (reference sequence). The V and J ends lost 5 bases and 6 bases, in that order; junction bases with no gene match: 8. The CDR3 DNA follows: TGTGCCAGCAGCCTAGGACAGGGACGCGATGAAAAACTGTTTTTT. This gives the protein CASSLGQGRDEKLFF.

Remarks on this clonotype: Since no conserved phenylalanine or tryptophan closes the CDR3, a read error is the likely cause. V usage is TRBV10-3 and J usage is TRBJ2-1, with TRBD2 matching 9 bases. Germline CDR1 and CDR2: ENHRY and SYGVKD. The CDR3 spans 14 residues. V shed 10 bases and J 9 bases; nucleotides not matched to a gene: 13. The DNA for the CDR3 is TGTGCCACTGGTCGGGCGGGAGGGCCCATTGAGCAGTTCTTA. Translated, it gives CATGRAGGPIEQFL.

The rearrangement uses TRBV7-8 and TRBJ1-2; D remains unclear. There are 13 residues in the CDR3. Germline CDR1 and CDR2: SGHVS and FQNEAQ. V was cut by 0 bases and J by 11 bases, with 13 bases left in between. DNA of the CDR3: TGTGCCAGCAGCTTAGCGGGGAGTCCACATTACACCTTC. Its protein is CASSLAGSPHYTF.

About this clonotype: A single base separates this from a much larger clone, so it may be a read error. The chain employs TRBV10-3 and TRBJ2-7; TRBD1 might be the D (6 bases). This CDR3 contains 14 residues. Germline V gene sequence: CDR1 ENHRY, CDR2 SYGVKD. CDR3 in amino acids: CTASGTQKDYEQYF. Here the CDR3 DNA reads TGTACCGCCTCCGGGACACAAAAGGACTACGAGCAGTACTTC.

With regard to this clonotype: Just one base apart from a much larger clone, this may be a read error. The gene calls are TRBV6-5 and TRBJ2-7, with D tentatively TRBD2 (6 bases). From germline, CDR1 is MNHEY and CDR2 SVGAGI. The CDR3 is 14 amino acids. Here the CDR3 DNA reads TGTGCCGGCAGTTACGCGGGACCGACCTACGAGCAGTACTTC. Protein sequence: CAGSYAGPTYEQYF.

To note about this clonotype: Given a much more abundant clone one base away, this may be a read error. This is likely a read error, given that the CDR3 carries no conserved phenylalanine or tryptophan at its end. V gene TRBV5-6 combines with J gene TRBJ1-6; D might be TRBD1 (5 bases). V was pared by 6 bases and J by 11 bases, with 9 bases between. From germline, CDR1 is SGHDT and CDR2 YYEEEE. This CDR3 is 11 amino acids long. The CDR3 loop is CASIRGAPLHL. CDR3 bases: TGTGCCAGCATTCGGGGGGCACCCCTCCACCTT.

A few counts support this clonotype. This chain uses TRBV2 with TRBJ2-3; TRBD2 agrees at 7 bases. Germline CDR1 and CDR2: SNHLY and FYNNEI. V gave up 6 bases and J gave up 7 bases; unmatched junction bases: 7. The CDR3 is 13 residues long. The CDR3 DNA sequence: TGTGCCAGCAGCTTCCTGGGACTAAATACGCAGTATTTT. It translates to CASSFLGLNTQYF.

On this clonotype itself: A read error is possible here, since a much larger clone lies one base away. The chain is built from TRBV6-1 and TRBJ2-5; D is ambiguous. The CDR3 spans 20 residues. V was clipped by 6 bases and J by 1 base, with 30 bases between them. Germline CDR1 reads MNHNS; CDR2 reads SASEGT. The CDR3 spells CASRAGRPSQAPRSQETQYF. Written as DNA, the CDR3 is TGTGCCAGCAGAGCCGGAAGGCCCTCTCAGGCCCCCCGCAGCCAAGAGACCCAGTACTTC.

The sample holds a few counts of this clonotype. The V and J genes are TRBV29-1 and TRBJ2-1; D is uncertain. From germline, CDR1 is SQVTM and CDR2 ANQGSEA. This CDR3 spans 11 amino acids. V dropped 5 bases and J dropped 5 bases, with 7 bases sitting between them. This chain's CDR3 is CSVHQNNEQFF. In nucleotides, the CDR3 is TGCAGCGTTCATCAGAACAATGAGCAGTTCTTC.

As to this clonotype: A read error may account for a junction end that differs from germline. The V and J genes are TRBV5-4 and TRBJ2-1, with D perhaps being TRBD1 or TRBD2 (5 bases each). The CDR3 runs 15 residues. Looked up from germline, CDR1 is SGHNT and CDR2 is YYREEE (reference sequence). The CDR3 sequence: CASSSLRDGLNEQSF. The CDR3 DNA follows: TGTGCCAGCAGCTCGCTCCGGGACGGCCTCAATGAGCAGTCCTTC. The entire variable domain, with the rest obtained from reference TRBV5-4 and TRBJ2-1, is as follows: ETGVTQSPTHLIKTRGQQVTLRCSSQSGHNTVSWYQQALGQGPQFIFQYYREEENGRGNFPPRFSGLQFPNYSSELNVNALELDDSALYLCASSSLRDGLNEQSFGPGTRLTVL.

Notes on this clonotype: At one end, the junction sequence differs from germline, possibly due to a read error. The chain joins TRBV6-1 to TRBJ2-3; perhaps D is TRBD1 or TRBD2 (5 bases each). Germline-derived CDR1 and CDR2 are MNHNS and SASEGT. This CDR3 region has 15 residues. The CDR3 sequence: CASIPGLDSTDTQYF. The DNA for the CDR3 is TGTGCCAGCATCCCGGGGCTGGATAGCACAGATACACAGTATTTT.

This clonotype was counted ten times or more. The chain combines TRBV11-1 with TRBJ2-7; no clear D. With 5 bases removed from V and 6 bases from J, the gap between germline ends came to 17 bases. The CDR3 totals 14 residues. Germline V gene lookup returns CDR1 SGHAT and CDR2 FQDESV (reference sequence). Here the CDR3 reads CASSPNQKGSEQYF. CDR3 coding DNA: TGTGCCAGCAGCCCCAATCAAAAGGGTAGCGAGCAGTACTTC. The whole variable domain, remainder taken from reference TRBV11-1 and TRBJ2-7, is EAEVAQSPRYKITEKSQAVAFWCDPISGHATLYWYRQILGQGPELLVQFQDESVVDDSQLPKDRFSAERLKGVDSTLKIQPAELGDSAMYLCASSPNQKGSEQYFGPGTRLTVT.

To note about this clonotype: A much larger clone is a single base away; this may be a read error. This chain links TRBV4-1 with TRBJ1-2; no definite D call. CDR1 MGHRA and CDR2 YSYEKL come from the germline V gene. The CDR3 has 13 residues. The CDR3 loop is CASCQGLGRGYTF. The CDR3 bases are TGCGCCAGCTGCCAAGGGTTGGGTCGGGGCTACACCTTC.

A word on this clonotype: Sequence at one end of the junction differs from germline and may be a read error. The chain carries TRBV11-3 and TRBJ2-1, with D unclear. Germline-derived CDR1 and CDR2 are SGHNT and YENEEA. CDR3 length equals 16 residues. The CDR3 sequence is CASSLDPSSSYNEQFF. CDR3 nucleotides: TGTGCCAGCAGCTTAGACCCCAGTAGCTCCTACAACGAGCAGTTCTTC.

On this clonotype: A much more abundant neighbour one base away suggests this may be a read error. The V gene is TRBV29-1, the J gene TRBJ2-4; tentatively, D is TRBD1 (5 bases). V lost 4 bases, J lost 0 bases, and 13 bases lay in between. In germline, CDR1 is SQVTM, CDR2 ANQGSEA. The CDR3 runs to 15 residues. The CDR3 DNA follows: TGCAGCGTTGTGTTGGACACCCTAGCCAAAAACATTCAGTACTTC. It codes for CSVVLDTLAKNIQYF.

The chain uses TRBV11-1 and TRBJ2-5; 9 bases line up with TRBD2. Germline-derived CDR1 and CDR2 are SGHAT and FQDESV (reference sequence). The length of the CDR3 is 16 residues. Trimming at V came to 5 bases and at J to 5 bases, leaving 12 bases not matched to a gene. The CDR3: CASSRGTSRRRETQYF. CDR3 nucleotide sequence: TGTGCCAGCAGCCGAGGGACTAGCAGGAGACGTGAGACCCAGTACTTC.

The chain is built from TRBV6-1 and TRBJ2-4; a weak D match, TRBD1 (5 bases). This CDR3 region has 14 residues. The germline CDR1 and CDR2 sequences are MNHNS and SASEGT. The germline V and J ends were trimmed by 7 bases and 6 bases, with 16 bases remaining between them. The DNA for the CDR3 is TGTGCCAGCATATCCCTGACAGCCTTAAACATTCAGTACTTC. This encodes CASISLTALNIQYF.